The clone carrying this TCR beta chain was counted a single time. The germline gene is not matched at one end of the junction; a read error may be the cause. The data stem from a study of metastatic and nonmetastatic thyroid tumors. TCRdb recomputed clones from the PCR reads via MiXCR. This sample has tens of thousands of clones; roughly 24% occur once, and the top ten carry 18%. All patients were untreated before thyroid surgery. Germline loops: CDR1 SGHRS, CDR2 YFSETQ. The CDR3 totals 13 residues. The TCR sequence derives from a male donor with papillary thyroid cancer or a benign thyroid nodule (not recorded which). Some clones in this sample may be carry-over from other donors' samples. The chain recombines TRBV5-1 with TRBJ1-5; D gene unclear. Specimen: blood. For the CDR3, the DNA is TGCGCCAGCAAGGGTGGGCCAAATCATCCCCAGCATTTT. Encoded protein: CASKGGPNHPQHF.